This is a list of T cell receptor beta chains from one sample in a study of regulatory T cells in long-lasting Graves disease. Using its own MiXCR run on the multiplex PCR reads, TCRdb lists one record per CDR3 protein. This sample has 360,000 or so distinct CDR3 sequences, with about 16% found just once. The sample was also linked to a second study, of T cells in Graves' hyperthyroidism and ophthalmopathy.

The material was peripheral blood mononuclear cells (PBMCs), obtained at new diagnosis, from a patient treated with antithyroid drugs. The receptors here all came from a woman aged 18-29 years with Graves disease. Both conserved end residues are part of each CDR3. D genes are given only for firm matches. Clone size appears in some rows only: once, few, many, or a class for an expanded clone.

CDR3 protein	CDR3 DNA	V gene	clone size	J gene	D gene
CASSEFGGRGELFF	TGTGCCAGCAGTGAATTTGGGGGACGCGGGGAGCTGTTTTTT	TRBV6-1	many	TRBJ2-2	.
CASTLLNYGYTF	TGTGCCAGCACCCTACTTAACTATGGCTACACCTTC	TRBV2	.	TRBJ1-2	.
CASSQGQNTGELFF	TGTGCCAGCAGCCAAGGACAGAACACCGGGGAGCTGTTTTTT	TRBV7-6	many	TRBJ2-2	.
CSAPNPRDSYEQYF	TGCAGTGCTCCTAACCCCCGGGACTCCTACGAGCAGTACTTC	TRBV20-1	many	TRBJ2-7	.
CASSYRGWGTDTQYF	TGTGCCAGCAGTTACAGGGGATGGGGCACAGATACGCAGTATTTT	TRBV12-3/TRBV12-4	many	TRBJ2-3	TRBD1
CASSENMWDGGEAFF	TGTGCCAGCAGTGAAAATATGTGGGACGGAGGTGAAGCTTTCTTT	TRBV2	many	TRBJ1-1	.
CASSLAHFRVGGNTEAFF	TGTGCCAGCAGCTTAGCGCATTTTAGGGTCGGGGGGAACACTGAAGCTTTCTTT	TRBV7-8	few	TRBJ1-1	.
CASSTGTGRSGELFF	TGTGCCAGCAGTACCGGGACAGGCCGATCCGGGGAGCTGTTTTTT	TRBV28	many	TRBJ2-2	TRBD1
CSVAGDSNQPQHF	TGCAGCGTTGCTGGGGATAGCAATCAGCCCCAGCATTTT	TRBV29-1	few	TRBJ1-5	.
CASSQGRSGANVLTF	TGTGCCAGCAGCCAAGGACGGTCTGGGGCCAACGTCCTGACTTTC	TRBV14	.	TRBJ2-6	.
CAWALGLAGTDTQYF	TGTGCCTGGGCCCTAGGACTAGCGGGCACAGATACGCAGTATTTT	TRBV30	many	TRBJ2-3	TRBD2
CSARPFRDPGELFF	TGCAGTGCAAGACCCTTTAGGGACCCCGGGGAGCTGTTTTTT	TRBV20-1	.	TRBJ2-2	.
CASSPFTPGLNSQYF	TGTGCCAGCAGCCCCTTTACCCCTGGGTTGAATTCCCAGTATTTT	TRBV7-2	many	TRBJ2-3	.
CASSSRAGGRNEQFF	TGTGCCAGCAGCTCTAGAGCGGGAGGGCGTAATGAGCAGTTCTTC	TRBV7-6	many	TRBJ2-1	TRBD2
CASSYLAVSSYNEQFF	TGTGCCAGCAGTTATCTAGCGGTGAGCTCCTACAATGAGCAGTTCTTC	TRBV12-3/TRBV12-4	many	TRBJ2-1	TRBD2
CASSQRIAILKGNEQFF	TGCGCCAGCAGCCAAAGAATAGCTATCCTTAAGGGCAATGAGCAGTTCTTC	TRBV4-1	few	TRBJ2-1	.
CACTGSDGYTF	TGTGCCTGCACCGGATCGGATGGCTACACCTTC	TRBV30	many	TRBJ1-2	.
CASSQDGLAGRETQYF	TGCGCCAGCAGCCAAGACGGGCTAGCGGGGAGGGAGACCCAGTACTTC	TRBV4-1	few	TRBJ2-5	TRBD2
CASSQDRIGAGSGNTIYF	TGCGCCAGCAGCCAAGATCGTATAGGTGCGGGCTCTGGAAACACCATATATTTT	TRBV4-1	many	TRBJ1-3	.
CASSSSGGPSYNEQFF	TGTGCCAGCAGTTCGAGCGGGGGGCCCTCCTACAATGAGCAGTTCTTC	TRBV28	.	TRBJ2-1	TRBD2
CASSQVATHEQYF	TGTGCCAGCAGCCAAGTCGCTACCCACGAGCAGTACTTC	TRBV3-1	many	TRBJ2-7	.
CSAVWGDKQYF	TGCAGCGCGGTGTGGGGAGATAAGCAGTACTTC	TRBV29-1	few	TRBJ2-7	.
CATLRGTSGRPDTQYF	TGTGCCACCCTAAGGGGGACTAGCGGGAGGCCAGATACGCAGTATTTT	TRBV28	.	TRBJ2-3	TRBD2
CASSHSGLAYTGELFF	TGCGCCAGCAGCCATTCCGGACTAGCATACACCGGGGAGCTGTTTTTT	TRBV4-1	few	TRBJ2-2	TRBD2
CASSVGTFGTDTQYF	TGTGCCAGCAGCGTAGGGACTTTCGGGACAGATACGCAGTATTTT	TRBV9	.	TRBJ2-3	.
CASSPQSLFTEAFF	TGTGCCAGCTCACCACAGTCCCTGTTCACTGAAGCTTTCTTT	TRBV18	many	TRBJ1-1	.
CASSSNPGPGGKTQYF	TGTGCCAGCAGTTCAAATCCGGGACCCGGGGGAAAGACCCAGTACTTC	TRBV6-5	few	TRBJ2-5	.
CASIDLNEGVRGAQHF	TGTGCCAGTATCGACCTCAACGAGGGCGTTAGAGGGGCCCAGCATTTT	TRBV19	.	TRBJ1-5	.
CNARDSFGLAGDIEQFF	TGCAATGCTAGAGATAGTTTCGGACTAGCGGGAGATATTGAGCAGTTCTTC	TRBV20-1	.	TRBJ2-1	TRBD2
CSARQGSSPLHF	TGCAGCGCCCGACAGGGATCTTCACCCCTCCACTTT	TRBV29-1	.	TRBJ1-6	TRBD1
CASSLQPGGPSNEQFF	TGTGCCAGCAGTTTACAACCGGGAGGGCCTTCAAATGAGCAGTTCTTC	TRBV27	many	TRBJ2-1	TRBD2
CAWSVSGRAPDTQYF	TGTGCCTGGAGTGTATCCGGGAGGGCCCCAGATACGCAGTATTTT	TRBV30	many	TRBJ2-3	TRBD2
CASSPRGGGASYVQYF	TGTGCCAGCAGCCCAAGGGGGGGGGGGGCGTCCTACGTGCAGTACTTC	TRBV7-2	.	TRBJ2-7	.
CASSGAASGNTIYF	TGTGCCAGCAGTGGGGCCGCCTCTGGAAACACCATATATTTT	TRBV2	few	TRBJ1-3	.
CASSQELRGLAVYEQFF	TGTGCCAGCAGCCAAGAGCTCCGGGGACTAGCGGTTTATGAGCAGTTCTTC	TRBV3-1	.	TRBJ2-1	TRBD2
CASSQEAGGSYNEQFF	TGTGCCAGCAGCCAAGAAGCGGGGGGATCCTACAATGAGCAGTTCTTC	TRBV4-2	.	TRBJ2-1	TRBD2
CASSSRSDSNQPQHF	TGTGCCAGCAGTTCCAGATCGGATAGCAATCAGCCCCAGCATTTT	TRBV28	many	TRBJ1-5	.
CASSSGARTGELFF	TGTGCCAGCAGCTCAGGGGCGCGGACCGGGGAGCTGTTTTTT	TRBV2	many	TRBJ2-2	.
CASSWEGSEQYF	TGCGCCAGCAGCTGGGAGGGGTCCGAGCAGTACTTC	TRBV5-1	many	TRBJ2-7	TRBD2
CASSQGLPPYNEQFF	TGTGCCAGCAGCCAAGGACTTCCGCCCTACAATGAGCAGTTCTTC	TRBV13	.	TRBJ2-1	.
CASSPLGLDTEAFF	TGCGCCAGCAGCCCCCTGGGGTTGGACACTGAAGCTTTCTTT	TRBV5-1	.	TRBJ1-1	.
CASRRIGLTEMNTEAFF	TGTGCCAGCAGGAGGATTGGCCTGACAGAAATGAACACTGAAGCTTTCTTT	TRBV6-2/TRBV6-3	many	TRBJ1-1	.
CASSSSHVTEAFF	TGTGCCAGCAGTTCCTCACATGTCACTGAAGCTTTCTTT	TRBV27	many	TRBJ1-1	.
CASSPWTGANYGYTF	TGCGCCAGCAGCCCATGGACAGGAGCTAACTATGGCTACACCTTC	TRBV11-1	.	TRBJ1-2	TRBD1
CASRTRGGDTQYF	TGTGCCAGCCGGACTCGCGGGGGCGATACGCAGTATTTT	TRBV2	many	TRBJ2-3	.
CSSKGGDRVINEQFF	TGCAGCTCGAAGGGGGGGGACAGGGTTATAAATGAGCAGTTCTTC	TRBV29-1	.	TRBJ2-1	TRBD1
CASSPPVFRDRGLDTQYF	TGTGCCAGCAGCCCCCCTGTGTTTCGGGACAGGGGGTTAGATACGCAGTATTTT	TRBV11-2	many	TRBJ2-3	TRBD1
CAWGYGASDEQYF	TGTGCCTGGGGGTATGGGGCCTCAGACGAGCAGTACTTC	TRBV30	many	TRBJ2-7	.
CAWSGGMSYEQYF	TGTGCCTGGAGTGGGGGAATGTCCTACGAGCAGTACTTC	TRBV30	few	TRBJ2-7	.
CANSLGSGQQETQYF	TGTGCCAACAGCTTAGGGTCGGGACAGCAAGAGACCCAGTACTTC	TRBV11-2	.	TRBJ2-5	TRBD1
CASSIARRKSSYNEQFF	TGTGCCAGTAGTATAGCTCGAAGGAAAAGCTCCTACAATGAGCAGTTCTTC	TRBV19	few	TRBJ2-1	.
CASSYDIGLAGGPSDNEQFF	TGTGCCAGCAGTTACGATATTGGACTAGCGGGAGGGCCGAGTGACAATGAGCAGTTCTTC	TRBV28	many	TRBJ2-1	TRBD2
CASSQDLPGVNEQYF	TGTGCCAGCAGCCAAGATTTACCGGGAGTTAACGAGCAGTACTTC	TRBV14	many	TRBJ2-7	.
CASCVEGAGELFF	TGTGCCAGCTGCGTAGAAGGGGCCGGGGAGCTGTTTTTT	TRBV2	.	TRBJ2-2	.
CAISEPTSGSRNEQFF	TGTGCCATCAGTGAGCCGACTAGCGGGAGTAGGAATGAGCAGTTCTTC	TRBV10-3	.	TRBJ2-1	TRBD2
CASSVDLPGGLQETQYF	TGTGCCAGCAGCGTAGATTTGCCAGGGGGCCTCCAAGAGACCCAGTACTTC	TRBV9	.	TRBJ2-5	TRBD1